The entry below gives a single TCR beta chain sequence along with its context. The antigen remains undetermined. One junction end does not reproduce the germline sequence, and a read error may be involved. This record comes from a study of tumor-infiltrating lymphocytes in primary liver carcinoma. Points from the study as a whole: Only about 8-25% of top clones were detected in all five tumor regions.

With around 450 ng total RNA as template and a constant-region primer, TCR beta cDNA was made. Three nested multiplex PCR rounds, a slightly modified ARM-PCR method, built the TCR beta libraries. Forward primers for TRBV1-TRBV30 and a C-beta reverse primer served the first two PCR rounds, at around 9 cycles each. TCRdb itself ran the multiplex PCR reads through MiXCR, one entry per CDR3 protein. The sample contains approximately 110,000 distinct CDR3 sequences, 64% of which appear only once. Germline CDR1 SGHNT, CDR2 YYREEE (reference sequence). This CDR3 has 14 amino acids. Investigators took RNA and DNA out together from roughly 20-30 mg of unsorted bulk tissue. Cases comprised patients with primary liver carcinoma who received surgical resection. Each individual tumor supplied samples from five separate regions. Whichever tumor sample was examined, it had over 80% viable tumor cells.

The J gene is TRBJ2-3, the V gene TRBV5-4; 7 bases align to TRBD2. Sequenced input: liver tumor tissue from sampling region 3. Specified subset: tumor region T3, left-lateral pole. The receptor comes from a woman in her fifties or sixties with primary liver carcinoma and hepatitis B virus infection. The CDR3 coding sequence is TGTGTCAGCAGCTCGGGGGGATACACAGATACGCAGTATTTT. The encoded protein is CVSSSGGYTDTQYF.